The entry below describes one T cell receptor (beta chain). Its antigen is undetermined. Together with a sample-barcoded 5' primer, a J-beta primer mix was included in a second PCR lasting about 6 to 11 cycles. Every molecule of cDNA carried a tag from a template-switch adaptor with 12 random nucleotides. In TCRdb, the 5' RACE reads were re-called with MiXCR into one record per CDR3 protein. The data contain 600,000 to 800,000 distinct CDR3 sequences, 45% to 60% of them seen just once; the ten biggest clones take up approximately 13%. This sample was taken from a study of blood T cells in healthy people across ages. Findings and caveats of the study: Roughly linear declines in TCR beta diversity per million T cells occurred with age.

The V end was cut by 1 base, the J end by 1 base, with 5 bases between. This CDR3 is 14 amino acids long. CDR1 and CDR2 (germline): GTSNPN, SVGIG (reference sequence). The rearrangement links TRBV30 to TRBJ2-6; TRBD1 or TRBD2 may be the D gene (5 bases each). The TCR was taken from a woman aged 80 or older in good health. The material sequenced was blood. In nucleotides, the CDR3 is TGTGCCTGGAGTGGGGGGTCTGGGGCCAACGTCCTGACTTTC. The encoded protein is CAWSGGSGANVLTF.